Listed here are 15 T cell receptor beta chains from one sample, sequenced in a study of T cell responses to AZD1222 COVID-19 vaccine. Data came from immunoSEQ multiplex PCR; TCRdb stores just in-frame clones and leaves some out. The data hold about 89,000 clones, with approximately 90% observed a single time. The sequencing used peripheral blood, collected on day 0 of MenACWY control vaccination. These receptors originate from an adult in good health.

The chain has TRBV19 and TRBJ1-1, with D possibly TRBD1 on 6 matching bases. The CDR3 extends over 14 amino acids. The V gene's germline CDR1 is LNHDA and CDR2 SQIVND (reference sequence). The V end lost 7 bases, the J end lost 5 bases, and 17 bases lay between the germline ends. CDR3 DNA sequence: TGTGCCAGTATAGGGGGGCAGGGTTCGACTGAAGCTTTCTTT. This encodes CASIGGQGSTEAFF.

By its share, this clone is medium-sized. The chain links TRBV25-1 to TRBJ2-7, with 8 bases that match TRBD2. Losses at the gene ends were 6 bases for V and 1 base for J; bases not matched to a gene: 5. The germline gives CDR1 MGHDK, CDR2 SYGVNS. The CDR3 covers 14 residues. The CDR3 loop reads CASRYSGESYEQYF. CDR3 nucleotides: TGTGCCAGCAGGTATAGCGGGGAGTCCTACGAGCAGTACTTC.

This rearrangement joins TRBV7-9 to TRBJ2-5; 13 bases match TRBD2. V shed 5 bases and J 4 bases; nucleotides not matched to a gene: 4. Germline CDR1 and CDR2: SEHNR and FQNEAQ (reference sequence). The length of the CDR3 is 15 residues. In DNA, the CDR3 is TGTGCCAGCAGCCCGGGGACTAGCGGGATAGAGACCCAGTACTTC. It translates to CASSPGTSGIETQYF.

V and J are TRBV6-5 and TRBJ2-7; D may match TRBD1 or TRBD2 (5 bases each). V was cut by 3 bases and J by 0 bases, with 12 bases left in between. Germline-derived CDR1 and CDR2 are MNHEY and SVGAGI. This CDR3 has 15 residues. CDR3 sequence (DNA): TGTGCCAGCAGTTATGGGGTCGGGACCTCCTACGAGCAGTACTTC. This translates into CASSYGVGTSYEQYF.

The chain combines TRBV2 with TRBJ2-3; D is unclear. This CDR3 is 14 amino acids long. CDR1 and CDR2 from the germline V gene are SNHLY and FYNNEI. V shed 6 bases and J shed 0 bases, with 10 bases lying between them. The CDR3 sequence is CASSEISSTDTQYF. For the CDR3, the DNA is TGTGCCAGCAGCGAGATTTCTAGCACAGATACGCAGTATTTT.

The chain employs TRBV19 and TRBJ1-1; 9 bases align to TRBD1. J was trimmed by 2 bases and V by 6 bases; bases with no gene match: 7. Germline values: CDR1 LNHDA, CDR2 SQIVND (reference sequence). The CDR3 has 15 amino acids. In DNA, the CDR3 is TGTGCCAGTAGGGGAGACAGGGGGTACAACACTGAAGCTTTCTTT. Its protein product is CASRGDRGYNTEAFF.

The chain recombines TRBV3-1 (or the pseudogene TRBV3-2) with TRBJ1-2; 10 nucleotides agree with TRBD1. Germline-derived CDR1 and CDR2 are LGHDT and YNNKEL (reference sequence). CDR3 length: 17 residues. J gave up 8 bases and V 0 bases, and 12 bases lay outside the gene matches. The CDR3: CASSQDQFRDRGDGYTF. DNA for the CDR3: TGTGCCAGCAGCCAAGATCAGTTCAGGGACAGGGGCGACGGCTACACCTTC.

The J gene is TRBJ1-5, the V gene TRBV28, with TRBD1 matching 8 bases. Germline trimming cut 8 bases from V and 7 bases from J; bases unmatched to any gene: 7. Germline V gene sequence: CDR1 MDHEN, CDR2 SYDVKM. CDR3 length: 13 amino acids. The CDR3 region has the DNA TGTGCCAGCGGCAGGGGGCTTGGCCAGCCCCAGCATTTT. Translating gives CASGRGLGQPQHF.

The chain couples TRBV10-2 to TRBJ1-6, with D uncertain. The CDR3 contains 14 residues. CDR1 is WSHSY, CDR2 SAAADI, per germline. Trimming shortened V by 2 bases and J by 9 bases, and 11 bases separated the two germline ends. The CDR3 sequence: CASSEGFTGSPLHF. CDR3 coding DNA: TGCGCCAGCAGTGAGGGGTTTACCGGTTCACCCCTCCACTTT.

The chain joins TRBV27 to TRBJ2-5, with TRBD1 matching over 12 bases. J was trimmed by 5 bases and V by 0 bases; bases with no gene match: 7. CDR1 MNHEY and CDR2 SMNVEV come from the germline V gene (reference sequence). The CDR3 has 17 amino acids. CDR3 loop: CASSLSGWDRGQETQYF. CDR3 bases: TGTGCCAGCAGTTTATCGGGATGGGACAGGGGGCAGGAGACCCAGTACTTC.

The J gene is TRBJ2-5, the V gene TRBV5-1; D perhaps matches TRBD1 (5 bases). The ends were cut back, 8 bases at V and 2 bases at J, with 10 bases in the middle. This CDR3 has 12 amino acids. The V gene's germline CDR1 is SGHRS and CDR2 YFSETQ. The DNA of the CDR3 is TGCGCCAGTGGTACAGGTCAAGAGACCCAGTACTTC. It is translated as CASGTGQETQYF.

This chain connects TRBV27 to TRBJ2-6; D is unresolved. The V and J ends lost 4 bases and 0 bases respectively, with 7 bases between them. Looked up from germline, CDR1 is MNHEY and CDR2 is SMNVEV (reference sequence). The CDR3 runs to 15 residues. The CDR3 loop is CASSSLRSGANVLTF. Written as DNA, the CDR3 is TGTGCCAGCAGTTCCCTTCGCTCTGGGGCCAACGTCCTGACTTTC.

This chain connects TRBV7-9 to TRBJ1-5; 7 nucleotides agree with TRBD1. The CDR3 extends over 14 amino acids. Germline V CDR1 and CDR2: SEHNR, FQNEAQ (reference sequence). Trimming cost V 7 bases and J 3 bases; bases outside gene matches: 6. The CDR3 DNA follows: TGTGCCAGCACCGACAGGGACAACAATCAGCCCCAGCATTTT. The encoded protein is CASTDRDNNQPQHF.

This chain links TRBV28 with TRBJ1-3; 8 bases agree with TRBD1. Germline assignment: CDR1 MDHEN and CDR2 SYDVKM. J lost 1 base, V lost 7 bases, and 15 bases had no gene match. There are 18 residues in the CDR3. CDR3 bases: TGTGCCAGCAATTTGAATCTCTTGGACAGGGTTTCTGGAAACACCATATATTTT. Encoded protein: CASNLNLLDRVSGNTIYF.

The V call is TRBV6-2 or TRBV6-3, the J call TRBJ2-5, with 10 nucleotides matching TRBD2. Trimming removed 5 bases from V and 3 bases from J; junction bases left unmatched: 9. CDR1 and CDR2 from the germline V gene are MNHEY and SVGEGT. The CDR3 covers 16 residues. The CDR3 sequence is CASSGGLALLEETQYF. DNA of the CDR3: TGTGCCAGCAGTGGGGGACTAGCGCTACTGGAAGAGACCCAGTACTTC.